Described below is a single T cell receptor beta chain sequence and its context. The CDR3 has 15 amino acids. V lost 3 bases and J lost 5; bases outside the gene matches: 6. Germline V CDR1 and CDR2: SGHRS, YFSETQ. The data originate from a study of blood T cell repertoires in COVID-19. In the study overall: The United States, Italy and Spain were the sources of the acute and convalescent COVID-19 samples. PBMCs, B-cell-depleted T cells, or T cells were the source of the cDNA or gDNA that made up the material.

Original data processing: Reference gene primer amplification yielded estimated nucleated cell counts. The repertoire was sequenced with immunoSEQ multiplex PCR; TCRdb's copy has only in-frame clones and lacks some. The V and J calls and clone size come from that table; D and trimming were worked out from the DNA. This table holds around 65,000 clones, approximately 78% found once. The sample consisted of peripheral blood. The chain couples TRBV5-1 to TRBJ2-5; 11 bases fit TRBD2. The origin of this receptor is a human donor in a cohort sampled during active COVID-19. The CDR3 DNA follows: TGCGCCAGCAGCTGGGGACTAGCGGCGGGGGAGACCCAGTACTTC. This codes for CASSWGLAAGETQYF.